This T cell receptor beta chain was sequenced in a study of blood T cell repertoires in COVID-19. For the study at large: Sources were T cells, B-cell-depleted T cells, or PBMCs; the material itself was cDNA or gDNA.

Clinical histories supplied by participants themselves formed the basis of cohort assignment. As originally analysed: Nucleated cell number was recorded as an estimate derived from reference gene primer amplification. Generated by immunoSEQ multiplex PCR, the TCRdb table keeps only in-frame clones and is missing some. That table is the source of V, J and clone size, and D and trimming were worked out from the DNA. This sample has around 290,000 clones, with approximately 86% found just once. Notes on this clone: The junction and the germline gene differ at one end; a read error may be behind it.

The CDR3 is 18 amino acids. Germline V gives CDR1 MGHRA, CDR2 YSYEKL. This TCR was sampled from a woman aged 18-29 years who had recovered from COVID-19. The chain is built from TRBV4-1 and TRBJ1-5; 10 positions agree with TRBD1. The sample was PBMCs or T cells enriched from blood (not recorded which). The CDR3 DNA sequence: TGCGCCAGCAGTCAAGAAGGGACAGGGGCCATTAGCAATCAGCCCCAGCATTTT. This gives the protein CASSQEGTGAISNQPQHF.